Presented here are 26 T cell receptor beta chains from one specimen sequenced in a study of T-cell reconstitution after alpha-beta-depleted transplantation in children. The TCRbeta library incorporated unique molecular identifiers. Each CDR3 protein gets one entry after TCRdb re-called the PCR reads with MiXCR. The sample lists approximately 130,000 distinct CDR3 sequences; approximately 8.7% were seen once. Sequences were derived from PBMCs, mostly from graft donor cells, sampled 180 days after TCRalphabeta/CD19-depleted stem cell transplant. The receptor set was obtained from a girl under three years old who had a stem cell transplant for combined immunodeficiency, so the T cells may come from the graft donor.

This clonotype was detected many times. This chain joins TRBV29-1 and TRBJ2-3; no clear D gene. Germline lookup yields CDR1 SQVTM and CDR2 ANQGSEA. The ends were cut back, 5 bases at V and 2 bases at J, with 5 bases in the middle. This CDR3 has 11 residues. The CDR3 spells CSVRPTDTQYF. The CDR3 DNA reads as TGCAGCGTTCGGCCCACAGATACGCAGTATTTT.

This clonotype has a count of ten or more. The chain links TRBV12-3 or TRBV12-4 to TRBJ2-1, with TRBD2 matching 7 bases. The junction had 6 bases not matched to a gene; V was cut back by 6 bases and J by 10 bases. This CDR3 spans 12 amino acids. The DNA of the CDR3 is TGTGCCAGCAGACGGACTAGAGGGGAGCAGTTCTTC. Amino acids: CASRRTRGEQFF.

This clonotype was recorded a few times. The junction departs from the called germline gene at one end, perhaps through a read error. The chain uses TRBV5-1 and TRBJ2-3; the D gene is possibly TRBD1 (7 bases). This CDR3 is built from 12 residues. Per the germline V gene, CDR1 is SGHRS and CDR2 is YFSETQ. The CDR3 DNA reads TGCGCCAGCAGCACCCAAGGAGGGGGCGGGAATTTT. This sequence encodes CASSTQGGGGNF.

The chain employs TRBV29-1 and TRBJ2-3, with a weak D call TRBD2 (6 bases). The CDR3 covers 14 residues. V gave up 6 bases and J gave up 4 bases, with 17 bases separating them. Germline V gene sequence: CDR1 SQVTM, CDR2 ANQGSEA. The CDR3 DNA sequence: TGCAGCGTACGGACTACCGAGGGCGCAGATACGCAGTATTTT. Translating it yields CSVRTTEGADTQYF.

This sequence joins TRBV3-1 and TRBJ1-2; possibly TRBD1 for D (6 bases). The CDR3 is made up of 16 amino acids. Trimming removed 0 bases at V and 4 bases at J, with 15 bases between. Per germline, CDR1 LGHDT and CDR2 YNNKEL (reference sequence). CDR3 sequence: CASSQDTQGRVYGYTF. The CDR3, as DNA: TGTGCCAGCAGCCAAGATACGCAGGGGCGCGTCTATGGCTACACCTTC.

The V call is TRBV12-3 or TRBV12-4, the J call TRBJ2-1; D gene uncertain. The CDR3 is 17 residues long. V was clipped by 2 bases and J by 5 bases, with 19 bases between them. CDR3 sequence reads: CASSLPQRSNHDNEQFF. For the CDR3, the DNA is TGTGCCAGCAGTTTACCCCAGAGATCCAACCACGACAATGAGCAGTTCTTC.

This clonotype has a count of ten or more. This chain connects TRBV29-1 to TRBJ2-3; a possible D gene is TRBD2 (6 bases). With 4 bases removed from V and 0 bases from J, the gap between germline ends came to 14 bases. The CDR3 covers 15 residues. The V gene's germline CDR1 is SQVTM and CDR2 ANQGSEA. The CDR3 sequence: CSVAGAETSTDTQYF. The CDR3 nucleotides read TGCAGCGTTGCGGGAGCTGAGACGAGCACAGATACGCAGTATTTT.

The gene calls are TRBV29-1 and TRBJ2-5; D call uncertain. Trimming removed 4 bases from V and 5 bases from J, with 8 bases in between. The CDR3 is made up of 11 amino acids. Looked up from germline, CDR1 is SQVTM and CDR2 is ANQGSEA. The CDR3 DNA sequence: TGCAGCGTTGGGAATGGGGAGACCCAGTACTTC. It encodes CSVGNGETQYF.

This clonotype was found a few times. This sequence joins TRBV7-2 and TRBJ2-1; D might be TRBD1 (6 bases). Looked up from germline, CDR1 is SGHTA and CDR2 is FQGNSA. The CDR3 extends over 15 amino acids. Trimming shortened V by 5 bases and J by 2 bases, and 13 bases separated the two germline ends. The CDR3 spells CASSVSGHPYNEQFF. CDR3 sequence (DNA): TGTGCCAGCAGCGTATCGGGACATCCCTACAATGAGCAGTTCTTC.

On this clonotype: At one end, the junction sequence differs from germline, possibly due to a read error. The rearrangement links TRBV9 to TRBJ2-6; tentatively, D is TRBD1 or TRBD2 (5 bases each). Germline values: CDR1 SGDLS, CDR2 YYNGEE. This CDR3 contains 17 residues. CDR3 nucleotides: TGTGCCAGCACTGGGGCAACGGGGCCCTCTGGGGCCAACGGCCTGACTTTC. It yields the protein CASTGATGPSGANGLTF.

J is TRBJ1-5 and V is TRBV20-1; D call uncertain. In germline, CDR1 is DFQATT, CDR2 SNEGSKA (reference sequence). This CDR3 has 15 residues. V was clipped by 1 base and J by 6 bases, with 16 bases between them. The CDR3 sequence is CSARGLVQVSQPQHF. The CDR3 coding sequence is TGCAGTGCTAGAGGGTTGGTGCAGGTCAGTCAGCCCCAGCATTTT.

This clonotype is medium-sized in the sample. The CDR3: CASSPREAGGPFGEQFF. In DNA, the CDR3 is TGCGCCAGCAGCCCCCGGGAAGCGGGAGGGCCTTTCGGTGAGCAGTTCTTC. This chain connects TRBV5-1 to TRBJ2-1, with 10 positions matching TRBD2. CDR3 length: 17 residues. The trim removed 4 bases at V and 9 bases at J, leaving 16 bases unmatched. Germline CDR1 SGHRS, CDR2 YFSETQ.

This clonotype has a count of ten or more. This rearrangement joins TRBV24-1 to TRBJ2-5; TRBD2 might be the D (6 bases). The V gene's germline CDR1 is KGHDR and CDR2 SFDVKD. V was trimmed by 5 bases and J by 5 bases, leaving 14 bases between them. CDR3 length: 14 amino acids. In DNA, the CDR3 is TGTGCCACCAGTGGTACGGGGGAGTCGGAGACCCAGTACTTC. Its translation is CATSGTGESETQYF.

A few counts support this clonotype. This chain uses TRBV12-3 or TRBV12-4 with TRBJ2-1; D is perhaps TRBD2 (6 bases). CDR3 length: 14 residues. Trimming cost V 10 bases and J 4 bases, with 17 bases left between them. CDR3 nucleotide sequence: TGTGCCACCAAGCGGGCACTGGGGTACAATGAGCAGTTCTTC. Protein sequence: CATKRALGYNEQFF.

There are many counts of this clonotype. The chain couples TRBV18 to TRBJ2-7; D perhaps matches TRBD1 (5 bases). Germline V lookup: CDR1 KGHSH, CDR2 LQKENI. V was clipped by 2 bases and J by 5 bases, with 10 bases between them. The CDR3 spans 13 residues. The CDR3 DNA sequence: TGTGCCAGCTCACCAGGGGCGGCGAACGAGCAGTACTTC. This translates into CASSPGAANEQYF.

V is TRBV5-1 and J is TRBJ2-1; tentatively, D is TRBD2 (7 bases). V was clipped by 6 bases and J by 7 bases, with 17 bases between them. The CDR3 loop spans 14 amino acids. Germline loops: CDR1 SGHRS, CDR2 YFSETQ. In DNA, the CDR3 is TGCGCCAGCACCCCTCGGGGGGCGGGGAATGAGCAGTTCTTC. Translated, it gives CASTPRGAGNEQFF.

There are a few counts of this clonotype. The CDR3 sequence is CASSLETGLHEQYF. CDR3 coding DNA: TGCGCCAGCAGCTTGGAGACAGGGCTCCACGAGCAGTACTTC. The rearrangement uses TRBV5-1 and TRBJ2-7; TRBD1 agrees at 7 bases. This CDR3 spans 14 amino acids. The ends lost 0 bases at V and 5 bases at J; junction bases unmatched: 5. In germline, CDR1 is SGHRS, CDR2 YFSETQ.

The rearrangement uses TRBV7-2 and TRBJ2-2; 11 bases agree with TRBD2. The germline V gene encodes CDR1 SGHTA and CDR2 FQGNSA. CDR3 length: 16 amino acids. The V gene end was trimmed by 5 bases and the J gene end by 5 bases; junction bases not matched to a gene: 7. The CDR3 here is CASSPVAGGPTGELFF. The CDR3 nucleotides are TGTGCCAGCAGCCCGGTAGCGGGGGGGCCAACCGGGGAGCTGTTTTTT.

This clonotype was observed a few times. The chain joins TRBV20-1 to TRBJ1-5; 10 positions match TRBD1. The CDR3 consists of 13 residues. After removal of 6 bases from V and 6 bases from J, the junction contained 5 bases not matched to a gene. Germline CDR1 reads DFQATT; CDR2 reads SNEGSKA (reference sequence). The CDR3 reads CSAGTGVGQPQHF. The CDR3, as DNA: TGCAGTGCCGGGACAGGGGTTGGTCAGCCCCAGCATTTT.

This clonotype was observed a handful of times. The chain uses TRBV7-3 and TRBJ1-2, with D unclear. Looked up from germline, CDR1 is SGHTA and CDR2 is FQGTGA. The CDR3 extends over 13 amino acids. Trimming pared 5 bases from V and 7 bases from J, leaving 14 bases between. The CDR3 bases are TGTGCCAGCAGCCCCGACCCGATTGGTGGCTACACCTTC. Translation gives CASSPDPIGGYTF.

The table lists this clonotype with many counts. The J gene is TRBJ2-3, the V gene TRBV14, with 9 bases matching TRBD2. The junction had 6 bases not matched to a gene; V was cut back by 2 bases and J by 3 bases. The CDR3 covers 16 residues. CDR1 SGHDN and CDR2 FVKESK come from the germline V gene. The CDR3 spells CASSQWRGGRTDTQYF. The CDR3 DNA reads as TGTGCCAGCAGCCAATGGCGGGGGGGCCGGACAGATACGCAGTATTTT.

This clonotype has just a few counts. V gene TRBV20-1 combines with J gene TRBJ2-3; 10 bases agree with TRBD2. The germline V gene encodes CDR1 DFQATT and CDR2 SNEGSKA (reference sequence). The J segment lost 5 bases and the V segment lost 7 bases, leaving 12 bases of the junction unmatched. The CDR3 has 15 residues. The CDR3 bases are TGCAGTGTTCTCCGAGCGGGGGGGCCAGAAGATACGCAGTATTTT. Translated, it gives CSVLRAGGPEDTQYF.

A few counts support this clonotype. The CDR3 here is CASSLGAYQRDEQYF. The CDR3 DNA reads TGCGCCAGCAGCTTGGGGGCCTACCAAAGGGACGAGCAGTACTTC. This rearrangement joins TRBV5-1 to TRBJ2-7; D ambiguous. In germline, CDR1 is SGHRS, CDR2 YFSETQ. There are 15 residues in the CDR3. V shed 0 bases and J shed 5 bases, with 15 bases lying between them. Combining the CDR3 with reference TRBV5-1 and TRBJ2-7 gives the whole variable domain KAGVTQTPRYLIKTRGQQVTLSCSPISGHRSVSWYQQTPGQGLQFLFEYFSETQRNKGNFPGRFSGRQFSNSRSEMNVSTLELGDSALYLCASSLGAYQRDEQYFGPGTRLTVT.

This chain connects TRBV20-1 to TRBJ2-1; 12 bases are shared with TRBD2. After removal of 1 base from V and 6 bases from J, the junction contained 4 bases not matched to a gene. The V gene's germline CDR1 is DFQATT and CDR2 SNEGSKA (reference sequence). The CDR3 runs 15 residues. DNA for the CDR3: TGCAGTGCTAGAGTCCTAGCGGGGGGGGGCAATGAGCAGTTCTTC. This codes for CSARVLAGGGNEQFF.

This clonotype was seen at least ten times. J is TRBJ2-2 and V is TRBV6-2 or TRBV6-3, with D possibly matching TRBD1 (6 bases). Germline V gene data show CDR1 as MNHEY and CDR2 as SVGEGT. V lost 2 bases to trimming and J lost 4 bases, with 8 bases between them. The CDR3 consists of 14 residues. The CDR3 sequence is CASSYTGFTGELFF. CDR3 nucleotide sequence: TGTGCCAGCAGTTACACAGGGTTCACCGGGGAGCTGTTTTTT.

This clonotype was detected a few times. This chain links TRBV6-1 with TRBJ1-2, with D possibly being TRBD1 (5 bases). There are 14 residues in the CDR3. The germline CDR1 and CDR2 sequences are MNHNS and SASEGT. V lost 0 bases and J 4 bases, leaving 9 bases between the germline ends. CDR3 nucleotides: TGTGCCAGCAGTGAAGCGGGGGACGGCTATGGCTACACCTTC. Its protein product is CASSEAGDGYGYTF.